A selection of T cell receptor beta chains follows, all from one sample in a study of T cells in tumors after PD-1 blockade. Profiling relied on immunoSEQ multiplex PCR, and the TCRdb table lists in-frame clones only, not all of them. The table includes 50,000 or so clones, about four fifths detected once. The material was PBMCs, obtained before anti-PD-1 treatment. The receptor source for this set is a human donor with basal cell carcinoma. Both conserved end residues are part of each CDR3. A D gene is named only where the DNA matches it firmly. Some rows mark clone size as missing; the rest say once, few, many or name a class of expanded clone.

cdr3_nt: TGTGCCAGCAGTTTTCAAGTTGGGACACCGAACACTGAAGCTTTCTTT
cdr3_aa: CASSFQVGTPNTEAFF
clone_size: .
v_call: TRBV28
j_call: TRBJ1-1
d_call: .

cdr3_nt: TGTGCCAGTAGTATCGAAGGACAGGGGCTTTCGCACGAGCAGTACTTC
cdr3_aa: CASSIEGQGLSHEQYF
clone_size: .
v_call: TRBV19
j_call: TRBJ2-7
d_call: TRBD1

cdr3_nt: TGTGCCAGCAGCTCCGGACTCCAGCGGACAGATACGCAGTATTTT
cdr3_aa: CASSSGLQRTDTQYF
clone_size: .
v_call: TRBV5-4
j_call: TRBJ2-3
d_call: .

cdr3_nt: TGTGCCAGCAGACCCACCGACGGGAACACTGAAGCTTTCTTT
cdr3_aa: CASRPTDGNTEAFF
clone_size: .
v_call: TRBV6-5
j_call: TRBJ1-1
d_call: .

cdr3_nt: TGCGCCAGCAGCTCTTTCAGGGCCCTTCCCACAGATACGCAGTATTTT
cdr3_aa: CASSSFRALPTDTQYF
clone_size: .
v_call: TRBV5-1
j_call: TRBJ2-3
d_call: .

cdr3_nt: TGTGCCAGCAACAGGGGGAACATGAACACTGAAGCTTTCTTT
cdr3_aa: CASNRGNMNTEAFF
clone_size: .
v_call: TRBV2
j_call: TRBJ1-1
d_call: TRBD1

cdr3_nt: TGTGCCAGTAGTGTCTCGGGACAGGGGGCTCACGAGACCCAGTACTTC
cdr3_aa: CASSVSGQGAHETQYF
clone_size: few
v_call: TRBV19
j_call: TRBJ2-5
d_call: TRBD1

cdr3_nt: TGTGCCAGCAGCCCGGCATATGGCTACACCTTC
cdr3_aa: CASSPAYGYTF
clone_size: .
v_call: TRBV2
j_call: TRBJ1-2
d_call: .

cdr3_nt: TGTGCCAGCAGCTTAAAGGCGGTGAACACTGAAGCTTTCTTT
cdr3_aa: CASSLKAVNTEAFF
clone_size: .
v_call: TRBV7-8
j_call: TRBJ1-1
d_call: .

cdr3_nt: TGTGCCAGCAGCTTTGTTGGGGCCAACGTCCTGACTTTC
cdr3_aa: CASSFVGANVLTF
clone_size: .
v_call: TRBV11-1
j_call: TRBJ2-6
d_call: .

cdr3_nt: TGTGCCAGCAGCGTAGGAGATGGGGCTCGTGGCTACACCTTC
cdr3_aa: CASSVGDGARGYTF
clone_size: .
v_call: TRBV9
j_call: TRBJ1-2
d_call: .

cdr3_nt: TGTGCCACCAGCAGAGGGCGGGGGACGGTTGGCGGAAGCTCCTATAATTCACCCCTCCACTTT
cdr3_aa: CATSRGRGTVGGSSYNSPLHF
clone_size: .
v_call: TRBV15
j_call: TRBJ1-6
d_call: .

cdr3_nt: TGTGCCAGCAGTTACGGAGGGACGGGTCCCTACGAGCAGTACTTC
cdr3_aa: CASSYGGTGPYEQYF
clone_size: .
v_call: TRBV6-5
j_call: TRBJ2-7
d_call: .

cdr3_nt: TGTGCCAGCAGTACACAGAGAAACACTGAAGCTTTCTTT
cdr3_aa: CASSTQRNTEAFF
clone_size: .
v_call: TRBV7-3
j_call: TRBJ1-1
d_call: .

cdr3_nt: TGTGCCAGTACTGCGGGAGATGGCAATGAGCAGTTCTTC
cdr3_aa: CASTAGDGNEQFF
clone_size: .
v_call: TRBV6-5
j_call: TRBJ2-1
d_call: TRBD2

cdr3_nt: TGTGCCAGCAGTTCACGGGGTGGAGTCAATCAGCCCCAGCATTTT
cdr3_aa: CASSSRGGVNQPQHF
clone_size: .
v_call: TRBV6-5
j_call: TRBJ1-5
d_call: .

cdr3_nt: TGTGCTAGTGGTTTGACTTCGTTCGCGGGGGGCAATCAGCCCCAGCATTTT
cdr3_aa: CASGLTSFAGGNQPQHF
clone_size: once
v_call: TRBV12-5
j_call: TRBJ1-5
d_call: .

cdr3_nt: TGCGCCAGCAGTGAGTCGACGCTAGCGGTAAACAATGAGCAGTTCTTC
cdr3_aa: CASSESTLAVNNEQFF
clone_size: few
v_call: TRBV10-2
j_call: TRBJ2-1
d_call: TRBD2

cdr3_nt: TGTGCCAGCAGCCGCGGACAGGGAGGTGGCTACACCTTC
cdr3_aa: CASSRGQGGGYTF
clone_size: .
v_call: TRBV7-3
j_call: TRBJ1-2
d_call: TRBD1

cdr3_nt: TGCGCCAGCAGCTTGGCCCCGAGACAGGGCTCTGAAGCTTTCTTT
cdr3_aa: CASSLAPRQGSEAFF
clone_size: .
v_call: TRBV5-1
j_call: TRBJ1-1
d_call: TRBD1

cdr3_nt: TGTGCCAGCACCAATGCGGGCAGAACCTACGAGCAGTACTTC
cdr3_aa: CASTNAGRTYEQYF
clone_size: .
v_call: TRBV28
j_call: TRBJ2-7
d_call: .

cdr3_nt: TGTGCCAGCTCACCAGAAAGACAGTCTGAAGCTTTCTTT
cdr3_aa: CASSPERQSEAFF
clone_size: .
v_call: TRBV18
j_call: TRBJ1-1
d_call: .

cdr3_nt: TGTGCCATCAGTGAGTCGGGAGGGAGCAACGAGCAGTACTTC
cdr3_aa: CAISESGGSNEQYF
clone_size: once
v_call: TRBV10-3
j_call: TRBJ2-7
d_call: TRBD2

cdr3_nt: TGTGCTAGTGGTCAAGGACAGAGCACAGATACGCAGTATTTT
cdr3_aa: CASGQGQSTDTQYF
clone_size: .
v_call: TRBV12-5
j_call: TRBJ2-3
d_call: .

cdr3_nt: TGTGCCAGCAGCTTGCAGGGGGGCACTGAAGCTTTCTTT
cdr3_aa: CASSLQGGTEAFF
clone_size: .
v_call: TRBV7-3
j_call: TRBJ1-1
d_call: TRBD1

cdr3_nt: TGTGCCAGCAGTGAAGGAAGCTTGTACTACGAGCAGTACTTC
cdr3_aa: CASSEGSLYYEQYF
clone_size: few
v_call: TRBV2
j_call: TRBJ2-7
d_call: .

cdr3_nt: TGTGCCAGCACCGAAGATTGGGGGTGGAGTGGCTACACCTTC
cdr3_aa: CASTEDWGWSGYTF
clone_size: .
v_call: TRBV2
j_call: TRBJ1-2
d_call: .

cdr3_nt: TGTGCCAGCAGTTTAGGGACAGGGATTAACTATGGCTACACCTTC
cdr3_aa: CASSLGTGINYGYTF
clone_size: .
v_call: TRBV27
j_call: TRBJ1-2
d_call: TRBD1

cdr3_nt: TGTGCCAGCAGTTCCCGGGACATTCAGGAGACCCAGTACTTC
cdr3_aa: CASSSRDIQETQYF
clone_size: .
v_call: TRBV28
j_call: TRBJ2-5
d_call: .

cdr3_nt: TGCGCCAGCAGCTACGTCGCGGGGCCCTCCTACAATGAGCAGTTCTTC
cdr3_aa: CASSYVAGPSYNEQFF
clone_size: .
v_call: TRBV5-1
j_call: TRBJ2-1
d_call: .

cdr3_nt: TGTGCCAGCAGTCCCGACGCCGTGGCTGGGGGGGGAGCTTTCTTT
cdr3_aa: CASSPDAVAGGGAFF
clone_size: .
v_call: TRBV28
j_call: TRBJ1-1
d_call: .

cdr3_nt: TGTGCCTGGACCGTGGGCGGGAACACTGAAGCTTTCTTT
cdr3_aa: CAWTVGGNTEAFF
clone_size: .
v_call: TRBV30
j_call: TRBJ1-1
d_call: .

cdr3_nt: TGTGCCAGCAGCCCGGACCAGTTGGGAAGGGAGCAGTTCTTC
cdr3_aa: CASSPDQLGREQFF
clone_size: .
v_call: TRBV6-5
j_call: TRBJ2-1
d_call: .